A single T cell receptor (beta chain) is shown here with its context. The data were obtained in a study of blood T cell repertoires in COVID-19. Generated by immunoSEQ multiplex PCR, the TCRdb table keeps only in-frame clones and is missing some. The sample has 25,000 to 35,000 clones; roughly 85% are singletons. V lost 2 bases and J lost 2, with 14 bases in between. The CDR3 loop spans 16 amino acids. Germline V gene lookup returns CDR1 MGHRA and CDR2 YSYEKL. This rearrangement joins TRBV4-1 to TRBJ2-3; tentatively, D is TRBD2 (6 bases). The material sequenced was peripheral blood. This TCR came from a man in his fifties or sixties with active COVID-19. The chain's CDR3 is CASSQRLAGPTDTQYF. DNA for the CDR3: TGCGCCAGCAGCCAAAGGCTGGCGGGACCCACAGATACGCAGTATTTT.